This T cell receptor beta chain was retrieved from a study of OX40 agonist ivuxolimab in advanced cancers. The V and J ends lost 7 bases and 2 bases, in that order; junction bases with no gene match: 8. Germline V gene data show CDR1 as MNHEY and CDR2 as SVGAGI. CDR3 length equals 14 residues. TCRdb's table, derived via immunoSEQ multiplex PCR, lists solely in-frame clones and lacks some. The data hold 60,000 to 75,000 clones, with roughly 85% observed a single time. The sequences come from CD4+ or CD8+ T cells sorted from blood, collected in a trial of the OX40 agonist ivuxolimab. The chain couples TRBV6-5 to TRBJ2-7, with TRBD1 identical over 7 bases. This sequence originates from an adult with an advanced solid tumor such as melanoma, head and neck, liver or kidney cancer. This CDR3 reads CASTTTTGTYEQYF. The CDR3 nucleotides are TGTGCCAGCACCACGACGACAGGGACCTACGAGCAGTACTTC.